The T cell receptor (beta chain) under discussion was sequenced for a study of shared clonotypes between healthy human individuals (TCRdb year 2020). Regarding the study in general: The cohort included three men and two women between 18 and 49 years of age. Libraries were prepared and TCR repertoires were sequenced by different laboratories using diverse techniques, in order to increase sequencing depth and limit assay-specific biases. To estimate repertoire size and how much clonotype sharing occurs between individuals, the study deeply sequenced the blood TCR repertoires of several healthy adults. Between about 0.9 and 8.9 billion PBMCs per donor were obtained by leukapheresis. For each donor, three plates each were used for CD4 naive and CD4 memory, two plates were used for CD8 naive, and one plate was used for CD8 memory. What the research found in general, with its limitations: Roughly 5% of naive CD4, 3.5% of naive CD8, 2.3% of memory CD4, and 0.35% to 0.4% of memory CD8 clonotypes were shared across several donors. Only blood was sampled, and tissue TCR repertoires likely differ from those in blood. Pairwise subsampling led to the expectation that sequencing depth would affect the degree of clonotype sharing among donors. Compared with non-shared clonotypes, clonotypes shared by all four sorted-subset donors had higher generation probabilities. Rarefaction of sorted-subset datasets indicated incomplete sequencing despite the large sequencing depth. Estimated clonotype richness was generally larger for naive than for memory subsets. Because the study included a small number of donors, the genetic and exposure-history diversity represented was limited.

A word on this clone: Its antigen is currently not known. Base-call qualities are not available, and no considerably larger clone is one nucleotide away.

The donors were healthy, HIV-negative adults who had no recently reported acute infections or vaccinations. Only Caucasian adults living in Nashville, Tennessee, USA were represented among the donors. Magnetic negative selection was used to enrich CD4+ T cells, after which naive cells were positively selected on CD45RA and the negative fraction became the memory subset. Blood was collected by leukapheresis, and PBMCs were isolated by Ficoll-Histopaque density gradient centrifugation and then cryopreserved in liquid nitrogen vapor phase. Analytical flow cytometry was used to check the purity and quantity of each magnetically sorted T cell population. Each sorted fraction had its genomic DNA isolated and then quantified by UV absorbance on a Nanodrop 2000c. TCR CDR3 regions were amplified from genomic DNA by multiplex PCR using the deep immunoSEQ assay. Genomic DNA extracted from each cell subset was distributed evenly over all wells of several immunoSEQ 96-well plates, and each plate served as one replicate. Each replicate PCR for sorted subsets received about 220 ng genomic DNA, equal to around 32,000 T cell genomes. The purified libraries were quantified using a Qubit 3.0 fluorometer, sized with a Bioanalyzer 2100, and then quantified again using the KAPA Library Quantification kit. A separate single-read 150-cycle Illumina NextSeq 550 flow cell was used to sequence each immunoSEQ 96-well plate. The paper's data handling went like this. Because the immunoSEQ output held only junctional sequences and lacked quality scores, the filtering could not match the filtering applied to full-length reads. To assign V/J genes and CDR3, sequences were annotated against IMGT germline references using PyIR, a Python wrapper for IgBLAST v1.9. Reads with weak V/J assignments (E-value above 1e-6), missing CDR3, stop codons, out-of-frame junctions, or ambiguous translated residues were removed. V3J clonotypes were defined as sequences sharing the same inferred V gene, J gene, and CDR3 amino acid sequence. The percentage overlap between two repertoires was calculated by dividing the number of shared unique clonotypes by the size of the smaller repertoire. Three approaches were used to assess repertoire richness: RTK rarefaction, the Chao1 estimator, and Recon v2.1 estimates of unobserved clonotypes. Generation probabilities for all TCRbeta clonotypes obtained by the gDNA method from several donors were computed using OLGA. TCRdb took this table from immuneACCESS and kept in-frame rearrangements with V and J called. Such tables lack part of the clones; where checked against another copy, unresolved V genes explain under half of the gap, and the rest is unexplained. The DNA gave D and trimming, while V, J and clone size come from that table. This sample is represented by roughly 2.4 million clones; 95% of them were singletons. Jointly, the top ten make up around 0.13% of the sample.

The CDR3 starts with the cysteine, ends with the phenylalanine, and has 15 residues. The kept DNA is CDR3 alone, 45 bases in frame from the first base. CDR1 SNHLY and CDR2 FYNNEI were looked up in the germline V gene. At the junction V is shortened by 7 bases and J by 9 bases; bases outside the gene matches: 13. The TCR was taken from a man aged 18 to 29 in good health. Here the chain combines TRBV2 and TRBJ2-1; 9 bases in the middle match TRBD1. The sequenced material came from naive CD4+ T cells sorted from blood. The sample's cell subset or site, from its label and the paper: CD45RA+ positively selected. The CDR3 sequence is CASTERGTGTGEQFF. The DNA sequence follows: TGTGCCAGCACTGAGAGAGGGACAGGGACTGGTGAGCAGTTCTTC.